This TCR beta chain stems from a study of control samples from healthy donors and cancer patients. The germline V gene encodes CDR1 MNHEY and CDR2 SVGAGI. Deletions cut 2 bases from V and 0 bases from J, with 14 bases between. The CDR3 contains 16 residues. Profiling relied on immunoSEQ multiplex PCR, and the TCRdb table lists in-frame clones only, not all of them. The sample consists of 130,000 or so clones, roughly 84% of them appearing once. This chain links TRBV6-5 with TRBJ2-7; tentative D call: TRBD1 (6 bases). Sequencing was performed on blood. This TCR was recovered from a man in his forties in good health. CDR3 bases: TGTGCCAGCAGTTACAATGGGGGCTCTGGCTCCTACGAGCAGTACTTC. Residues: CASSYNGGSGSYEQYF.